Below are 10 T cell receptor beta chains sequenced from a single sample in a study of T cell repertoires in cytomegalovirus infection. Which antigens these TCRs recognize remains unknown. One entry per CDR3 protein, called by TCRdb with MiXCR from the reads. The sample carries tens of thousands of distinct CDR3 sequences, around 18% recorded once. The specimen comprised CD8+ T cells from cultured PBMCs, sampled from culture after CMV antigen stimulation. The source is a human donor in good health (CMV status not recorded). Some clones in this sample may be carry-over from other donors' samples.

This clonotype was recorded at least ten times. The rearrangement links TRBV14 to TRBJ2-1, with 7 bases identical to TRBD2. Germline lookup yields CDR1 SGHDN and CDR2 FVKESK. The CDR3 is 16 amino acids. V lost 4 bases, J lost 7 bases, and 13 bases stayed unmatched. The CDR3 DNA is TGTGCCAGCAGCCCGACGGGGGGAAGGAAGAGAAATGAGCAGTTCTTC. Amino acid sequence: CASSPTGGRKRNEQFF.

This clonotype was picked up a small number of times. The V and J genes are TRBV28 and TRBJ1-1, with 7 bases aligning to TRBD1. The CDR3 length is 18 residues. The germline V gene has CDR1 MDHEN and CDR2 SYDVKM. V lost 6 bases and J lost 0; bases outside the gene matches: 16. The CDR3 nucleotides read TGTGCCAGCAGCCTACCGTCCCGGGACAGAAGAATGAACACTGAAGCTTTCTTT. As protein: CASSLPSRDRRMNTEAFF.

This rearrangement joins TRBV7-3 to TRBJ2-3; TRBD2 matches 9 bases. The CDR3 runs to 16 residues. The V gene's germline CDR1 is SGHTA and CDR2 FQGTGA. V lost 5 bases, J lost 2 bases, and 8 bases stayed unmatched. In DNA, the CDR3 is TGTGCCAGCAGCCCCATGGCTAGCGGGACCACAGATACGCAGTATTTT. This encodes CASSPMASGTTDTQYF.

This clonotype was seen a few times. The CDR3 is CASKINSGADPNTGELFF. The CDR3 DNA follows: TGTGCCAGCAAAATTAACAGCGGAGCTGATCCGAACACCGGGGAGCTGTTTTTT. The chain carries TRBV7-2 and TRBJ2-2, with D possibly matching TRBD2 (5 bases). Germline loops: CDR1 SGHTA, CDR2 FQGNSA. CDR3 length equals 18 residues. Trimming removed 7 bases from V and 0 bases from J, with 21 bases in between.

CDR3 in DNA: TGTGCCAGCAGTTCAACAGGGGGCGCGTACAATGAGCAGTTCTTC. Residues: CASSSTGGAYNEQFF. The V and J genes are TRBV11-2 and TRBJ2-1; TRBD1 agrees at 9 bases. In germline, CDR1 is SGHAT, CDR2 FQNNGV. The CDR3 loop spans 15 amino acids. With V trimmed by 6 bases and J by 4 bases, 7 bases remained unmatched. The variable domain in full, completed from reference TRBV11-2 and TRBJ2-1, reads EAGVAQSPRYKIIEKRQSVAFWCNPISGHATLYWYQQILGQGPKLLIQFQNNGVVDDSQLPKDRFSAERLKGVDSTLKIQPAKLEDSAVYLCASSSTGGAYNEQFFGPGTRLTVL.

The J gene is TRBJ2-3, the V gene TRBV12-5, with TRBD1 identical over 9 bases. Germline CDR1 and CDR2: LGHNT and FRNRAP. CDR3 length: 17 residues. The trim removed 0 bases at V and 4 bases at J, leaving 8 bases unmatched. CDR3 nucleotide sequence: TGTGCTAGTGGTTTGGTACTAACAGGGGGCGCGGCAGATACGCAGTATTTT. This translates into CASGLVLTGGAADTQYF.

This chain connects TRBV5-5 to TRBJ2-7; D gene uncertain. CDR1 and CDR2 from the germline V gene are SGHKS and YYEKEE (reference sequence). Trimming took 0 bases from V and 0 from J, leaving 7 bases between them. The CDR3 loop spans 14 amino acids. The CDR3 DNA reads TGTGCCAGCAGCTTGGAACGGGTCTCCTACGAGCAGTACTTC. Translated: CASSLERVSYEQYF.

This clonotype appeared many times. The chain combines TRBV7-8 with TRBJ2-4, with 7 bases lining up with TRBD1. Germline CDR1 is SGHVS and CDR2 is FQNEAQ. V lost 5 bases, J lost 2 bases, and 3 bases stayed unmatched. This CDR3 is built from 14 residues. Here the CDR3 reads CASSPQGTKNIQYF. CDR3 bases: TGTGCCAGCAGCCCACAGGGGACCAAAAACATTCAGTACTTC. The full variable domain, in which reference TRBV7-8 and TRBJ2-4 provide the parts outside the CDR3, is GAGVSQSPRYKVAKRGQDVALRCDPISGHVSLFWYQQALGQGPEFLTYFQNEAQLDKSGLPSDRFFAERPEGSVSTLKIQRTQQEDSAVYLCASSPQGTKNIQYFGAGTRLSVL.

This chain connects TRBV6-5 to TRBJ2-3, with TRBD1 matching 9 bases. The germline gives CDR1 MNHEY, CDR2 SVGAGI. V dropped 6 bases and J dropped 6; count of bases not matched to a gene: 13. This CDR3 is built from 16 residues. CDR3 DNA: TGTGCCAGCAGCCCCCGGGACAGGGAGGGTAAGGATACGCAGTATTTT. Encoded protein: CASSPRDREGKDTQYF.

V and J are TRBV28 and TRBJ2-5; maybe TRBD2 (5 bases). The CDR3 consists of 16 residues. Germline assignment: CDR1 MDHEN and CDR2 SYDVKM. V lost 2 bases and J lost 1, with 14 bases in between. CDR3 residues: CASSLDGKRTQETQYF. The DNA of the CDR3 is TGTGCCAGCAGTTTAGACGGGAAGCGGACCCAAGAGACCCAGTACTTC.